Listed below are T cell receptor beta chains from one sample, sequenced in a study of blood T cell repertoires in COVID-19. Sequencing used immunoSEQ multiplex PCR; TCRdb keeps in-frame clones, though not all of them. There are some 300,000 clones in the sample; approximately 90% occur only once, and roughly 7% lies in the top ten. Source material: peripheral blood. These receptors were collected from a woman aged 30 to 39 who had recovered from COVID-19. Each CDR3 is given with its conserved first and last residue. Fields, in order: J gene, V gene, D gene, CDR3 protein, CDR3 DNA. The D gene is left open where the match is weak.

>TRBJ2-5|TRBV11-1|TRBD2
CASSHRGGVAETQYF
TGTGCCAGCAGCCACCGGGGGGGGGTAGCGGAGACCCAGTACTTC
>TRBJ1-2|TRBV11-1|TRBD1
CASSSGQGRYGYTF
TGTGCCAGCAGCTCCGGACAGGGCCGCTATGGCTACACCTTC
>TRBJ2-5|TRBV7-8|NA
CASSLRRGPEETQYF
TGTGCCAGCAGCTTACGCAGGGGACCTGAAGAGACCCAGTACTTC
>TRBJ2-1|TRBV5-1|TRBD2
CASSLVPGGAGNEQFF
TGCGCCAGCAGCTTGGTGCCCGGGGGGGCTGGTAATGAGCAGTTCTTC
>TRBJ2-1|TRBV7-9|TRBD2
CASSPSGGESNEQFF
TGTGCCAGCAGCCCGAGCGGGGGGGAATCCAATGAGCAGTTCTTC
>TRBJ2-3|TRBV5-1|TRBD2
CASSLGAGGNTDTQYF
TGCGCCAGCAGCTTGGGTGCGGGGGGCAACACAGATACGCAGTATTTT
>TRBJ2-3|TRBV29-1|NA
CSVESWDNTDTQYF
TGCAGCGTTGAATCCTGGGACAACACAGATACGCAGTATTTT
>TRBJ2-7|TRBV7-6|NA
CASSLAAPQVSAYEQYF
TGTGCCAGCAGCTTAGCCGCACCCCAGGTTTCCGCCTACGAGCAGTACTTC
>TRBJ2-1|TRBV19|TRBD2
CASSSIWTSGFYNEQFF
TGTGCCAGTAGTAGTATATGGACTAGCGGGTTTTACAATGAGCAGTTCTTC
>TRBJ2-3|TRBV5-1|TRBD2
CASSFLAGPTDTQYF
TGCGCCAGCAGCTTCCTAGCGGGGCCCACAGATACGCAGTATTTT